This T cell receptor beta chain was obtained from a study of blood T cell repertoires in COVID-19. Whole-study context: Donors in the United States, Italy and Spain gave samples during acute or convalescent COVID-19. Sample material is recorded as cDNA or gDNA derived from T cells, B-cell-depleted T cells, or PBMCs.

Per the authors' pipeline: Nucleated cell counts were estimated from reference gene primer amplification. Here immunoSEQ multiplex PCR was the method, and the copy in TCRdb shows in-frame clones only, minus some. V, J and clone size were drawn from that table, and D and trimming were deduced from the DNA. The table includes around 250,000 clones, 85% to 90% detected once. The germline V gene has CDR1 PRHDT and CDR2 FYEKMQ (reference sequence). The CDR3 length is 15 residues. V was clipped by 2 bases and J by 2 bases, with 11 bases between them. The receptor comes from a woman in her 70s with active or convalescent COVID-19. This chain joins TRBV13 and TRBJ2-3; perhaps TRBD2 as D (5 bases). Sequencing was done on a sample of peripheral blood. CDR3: CASSLKSGFTDTQYF. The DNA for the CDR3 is TGTGCCAGCAGCTTAAAGTCGGGGTTCACAGATACGCAGTATTTT.